Sequencing of this TCR beta chain was carried out in a study of blood T cell repertoires in COVID-19. Study in general: Donors in the United States, Italy and Spain gave samples during acute or convalescent COVID-19. The cDNA or gDNA used as material had been derived from T cells, B-cell-depleted T cells, or PBMCs.

The CDR3 covers 15 residues. CDR1 is MNHEY and CDR2 is SMNVEV in the germline V gene (reference sequence). V gave up 2 bases and J gave up 2 bases; unmatched junction bases: 3. Under the authors' procedure: Nucleated cell counts were estimated from reference gene primer amplification. Using immunoSEQ multiplex PCR, the repertoire was profiled, and TCRdb retains in-frame clones only, with some absent. The V and J calls and clone size were taken over from that table, and D and trimming were inferred from the DNA. This table has around 99,000 clones, 75% to 90% appearing once. The V call is TRBV27, the J call TRBJ1-2, with 9 bases identical to TRBD1. The sequenced material came from peripheral blood. This clonotype originated in a woman in her forties or fifties with acute or convalescent COVID-19. Here the CDR3 reads CASSLAGTGNYGYTF. CDR3 DNA sequence: TGTGCCAGCAGTTTAGCCGGGACAGGGAACTATGGCTACACCTTC.